These T cell receptor beta chains were read from a single sample in a study of blood T cell repertoires in COVID-19. The protocol was immunoSEQ multiplex PCR, while the TCRdb copy is restricted to in-frame clones and leaves out a portion. The data hold around 69,000 clones, with about four fifths observed a single time. Sequencing was done on a sample of peripheral blood. The receptors stem from a woman in her 70s with acute or convalescent COVID-19. Both conserved end residues are trimmed from each CDR3. A clone size is listed for some rows: how often the clone was seen (once, few, many), or a class if it is expanded.

size: .; J: TRBJ1-5; V: TRBV6-5; CDR3: ADRGLNQPQH
size: .; J: TRBJ2-3; V: TRBV5-6; CDR3: ASSLVSSTQY
size: .; J: TRBJ1-2; V: TRBV5-1; CDR3: ASSPEGTGVRYGYT
size: .; J: TRBJ1-1; V: TRBV7-2; CDR3: ASSREGANTEAF
size: .; J: TRBJ2-1; V: TRBV7-8; CDR3: ASTRSFGLAVYNEQF
size: .; J: TRBJ1-5; V: TRBV2; CDR3: ASSDQDRSNQPQH
size: .; J: TRBJ1-2; V: TRBV29-1; CDR3: SVEDPGVHGYT
size: once; J: TRBJ2-3; V: TRBV5-1; CDR3: ASSPTGSEDTQY
size: .; J: TRBJ2-7; V: TRBV30; CDR3: AWSVRSPLEQY
size: .; J: TRBJ2-6; V: TRBV7-3; CDR3: ASSLRRGAGANVLT
size: .; J: TRBJ2-2; V: TRBV6-4; CDR3: ASSVSWTGELF
size: .; J: TRBJ2-2; V: TRBV6-5; CDR3: ASRQNTGELF
size: .; J: TRBJ1-2; V: TRBV27; CDR3: ASSAGGGNYGYT
size: .; J: TRBJ1-2; V: TRBV5-1; CDR3: ASSSLQGQGGYT
size: .; J: TRBJ2-7; V: TRBV3-1/TRBV3-2; CDR3: ASSQGLSEQY
size: .; J: TRBJ2-3; V: TRBV7-8; CDR3: ASSLGTLAVTDTQY
size: .; J: TRBJ2-7; V: TRBV5-5; CDR3: ASSSRDRTYEQY
size: few; J: TRBJ2-7; V: TRBV6-1; CDR3: ASSEAAGPYEQY
size: .; J: TRBJ1-2; V: TRBV27; CDR3: ASSFSTISDGYT
size: .; J: TRBJ1-2; V: TRBV14; CDR3: ASSQSGTYGGYT
size: .; J: TRBJ2-5; V: TRBV7-3; CDR3: ASSLTSGLGETQY
size: .; J: TRBJ1-1; V: TRBV7-6; CDR3: ASSLRGDRDTEAF
size: .; J: TRBJ1-4; V: TRBV7-9; CDR3: ASSSGTGVSDEKLF
size: .; J: TRBJ2-6; V: TRBV27; CDR3: ASSLPGGSGANVLT
size: .; J: TRBJ2-1; V: TRBV5-8; CDR3: ASSLSGGRYNEQF
size: .; J: TRBJ1-2; V: TRBV5-1; CDR3: ASSLAGDYGYT
size: .; J: TRBJ2-3; V: TRBV28; CDR3: ASSLQLAEITDTQY
size: .; J: TRBJ2-2; V: TRBV11-2; CDR3: ASSPRGLRLREEVGELF
size: .; J: TRBJ1-1; V: TRBV5-6; CDR3: ASSLAKGFGTSNTEAF